These 25 T cell receptor beta chains came from one sample sequenced in a study of blood T cell repertoires in COVID-19 (dated by TCRdb to the early 2020s). Libraries were constructed by the immunoSEQ multiplex PCR assay. The clones in this table, taken by TCRdb from immuneACCESS, are in-frame only. Not every clone is retained; where verified, under half of the shortfall comes from an unresolved V gene, and the cause of the rest is unknown. The sample table lists about 160,000 clones, 70% to 90% of them with a count of one. The ten largest make up 1% to 1.2% of the sample. The sequenced sample consisted of peripheral blood. The source of these receptors is a man aged 40-55 years with acute or convalescent COVID-19.

The rearrangement uses TRBV5-5 and TRBJ1-1; no definite D call. The CDR3 contains 14 residues. V was trimmed by 1 base and J by 0 bases, leaving 7 bases between them. Germline lookup yields CDR1 SGHKS and CDR2 YYEKEE (reference sequence). This CDR3 reads CASSLITVNTEAFF. CDR3 DNA sequence: TGTGCCAGCAGCTTGATCACAGTGAACACTGAAGCTTTCTTT. Complete variable domain (other parts from reference TRBV5-5 and TRBJ1-1): DAGVTQSPTHLIKTRGQQVTLRCSPISGHKSVSWYQQVLGQGPQFIFQYYEKEERGRGNFPDRFSARQFPNYSSELNVNALLLGDSALYLCASSLITVNTEAFFGQGTRLTVV.

The gene calls are TRBV9 and TRBJ1-2; TRBD1 might be the D (6 bases). The V end lost 4 bases, the J end lost 7 bases, and 17 bases lay between the germline ends. Germline V gene data show CDR1 as SGDLS and CDR2 as YYNGEE. The CDR3 length is 14 residues. DNA for the CDR3: TGTGCCAGCAGCCCGAGGGGGGGGACGGGTGGCTACACCTTC. Residues: CASSPRGGTGGYTF.

The CDR3 coding sequence is TGCGCCAGCAGTCGAGAGGGGGCGGACACCGGGGAGCTGTTTTTT. Its protein is CASSREGADTGELFF. The J gene is TRBJ2-2, the V gene TRBV4-1; TRBD1 agrees at 7 bases. The V gene's germline CDR1 is MGHRA and CDR2 YSYEKL. The CDR3 loop spans 15 amino acids. J lost 3 bases, V lost 6 bases, and 7 bases had no gene match.

The V and J genes are TRBV2 and TRBJ2-2; D unresolved. This CDR3 contains 15 residues. The germline gives CDR1 SNHLY, CDR2 FYNNEI. Trimming pared 5 bases from V and 6 bases from J, leaving 16 bases between. The CDR3 region is CASSITLGGAGELFF. The CDR3 DNA reads TGTGCCAGCAGTATAACCCTAGGTGGAGCCGGGGAGCTGTTTTTT.

J is TRBJ2-5 and V is TRBV5-5; D gene unclear. Germline V gene data show CDR1 as SGHKS and CDR2 as YYEKEE (reference sequence). The CDR3 loop spans 11 amino acids. V was clipped by 2 bases and J by 5 bases, with 4 bases between them. The CDR3 DNA reads as TGTGCCAGCAGCTTAGAGGAGACCCAGTACTTC. Amino acids: CASSLEETQYF.

This clone was recorded a few times. The rearrangement joins TRBV7-8 to TRBJ2-2, with TRBD2 identical over 8 bases. Losses at the gene ends were 1 base for V and 8 bases for J; bases not matched to a gene: 9. Germline V gene data show CDR1 as SGHVS and CDR2 as FQNEAQ. The CDR3 is made up of 16 amino acids. CDR3 coding DNA: TGTGCCAGCAGCTTAGGATCGGGGGGGCCCCAAGGGGAGCTGTTTTTT. It translates to CASSLGSGGPQGELFF.

V and J are TRBV2 and TRBJ1-1; D unresolved. The germline gives CDR1 SNHLY, CDR2 FYNNEI. The CDR3 is 14 amino acids. V was pared by 5 bases and J by 1 base, with 11 bases between. CDR3 nucleotides: TGTGCCAGCAGTCCTTCGGGATGGAACACTGAAGCTTTCTTT. Its protein product is CASSPSGWNTEAFF.

The chain combines TRBV28 with TRBJ1-2; TRBD1 matches at 8 bases. The ends lost 5 bases at V and 4 bases at J; junction bases unmatched: 9. The CDR3 is made up of 15 amino acids. Germline CDR1 reads MDHEN; CDR2 reads SYDVKM. CDR3 sequence reads: CASSLTGGFSYGYTF. The CDR3 bases are TGTGCCAGCAGTCTAACAGGGGGATTTTCCTATGGCTACACCTTC.

The chain uses TRBV7-6 and TRBJ2-7; 12 bases agree with TRBD2. CDR3 length: 16 amino acids. Germline V lookup: CDR1 SGHVS, CDR2 FNYEAQ. The V and J ends lost 3 bases and 5 bases, in that order; junction bases with no gene match: 8. The CDR3 bases are TGTGCCAGCAGCTTTGACCTAGCGGGGGGGCCCCACGAGCAGTACTTC. Translating gives CASSFDLAGGPHEQYF.

This rearrangement joins TRBV5-4 to TRBJ1-6; 9 bases align to TRBD1. The CDR3 length is 14 residues. In germline, CDR1 is SGHNT, CDR2 YYREEE (reference sequence). J gave up 9 bases and V 5 bases, and 6 bases lay outside the gene matches. This chain's CDR3 is CASRRTGGSSPLHF. The CDR3 region has the DNA TGTGCCAGCAGACGTACAGGGGGCTCTTCACCCCTCCACTTT.

The chain has TRBV15 and TRBJ2-7, with a weak D call TRBD2 (6 bases). The CDR3 length is 14 residues. Germline CDR1 LNHNV, CDR2 YYDKDF (reference sequence). Between the trimmed V and J ends, which lost 3 bases and 5 bases, there was a span of 14 bases. CDR3 residues: CATSRGLPPDEQYF. The DNA of the CDR3 is TGTGCCACCAGCAGGGGACTGCCTCCGGACGAGCAGTACTTC.

V is TRBV6-1 and J is TRBJ1-2, with 9 nucleotides matching TRBD1. Per germline, CDR1 MNHNS and CDR2 SASEGT. V shed 3 bases and J 7 bases; nucleotides not matched to a gene: 6. The CDR3 is 14 residues long. This CDR3 reads CASSDTWTGVGYTF. Written as DNA, the CDR3 is TGTGCCAGCAGTGACACCTGGACAGGGGTTGGCTACACCTTC.

This clone was seen just once. The chain joins TRBV9 to TRBJ1-3, with 8 bases that match TRBD1. The CDR3 is made up of 15 amino acids. Germline values: CDR1 SGDLS, CDR2 YYNGEE. V trimming: 4 bases; J trimming: 0 bases; junction bases outside the gene matches: 3. In DNA, the CDR3 is TGTGCCAGCAGCCAGGGGGCCAGCTCTGGAAACACCATATATTTT. The encoded protein is CASSQGASSGNTIYF. Drawing the rest from reference TRBV9 and TRBJ1-3, the complete variable domain is DSGVTQTPKHLITATGQRVTLRCSPRSGDLSVYWYQQSLDQGLQFLIQYYNGEERAKGNILERFSAQQFPDLHSELNLSSLELGDSALYFCASSQGASSGNTIYFGEGSWLTVV.

This chain joins TRBV19 and TRBJ1-1; 11 positions match TRBD1. The CDR3 loop spans 16 amino acids. The germline gives CDR1 LNHDA, CDR2 SQIVND (reference sequence). V was clipped by 5 bases and J by 4 bases; unmatched bases: 9. The chain's CDR3 is CASSAGTGGMSTEAFF. In nucleotides, the CDR3 is TGTGCCAGTAGTGCGGGGACAGGGGGAATGAGCACTGAAGCTTTCTTT.

Here the CDR3 DNA reads TGTGCCAGCAGCTTACAGGGTGGAGATACGCAGTATTTT. Protein: CASSLQGGDTQYF. The chain links TRBV7-9 to TRBJ2-3; a possible D gene is TRBD1 (5 bases). The CDR3 sequence is 13 residues long. V was cut by 2 bases and J by 5 bases, with 8 bases left in between. Germline assignment: CDR1 SEHNR and CDR2 FQNEAQ (reference sequence).

This chain connects TRBV2 to TRBJ1-2, with 9 bases aligning to TRBD1. Per germline, CDR1 SNHLY and CDR2 FYNNEI. The CDR3 is made up of 12 amino acids. Trimming cost V 10 bases and J 5 bases; bases outside gene matches: 5. The CDR3 DNA reads as TGTGCCACCCGGGACAGGGAGTATGGCTACACCTTC. This sequence encodes CATRDREYGYTF.

The CDR3 coding sequence is TGTGCCAGCAGTTTGGAGCTGCCTACAGATACGCAGTATTTT. Translation: CASSLELPTDTQYF. V and J are TRBV27 and TRBJ2-3; unclear D gene. Germline CDR1 MNHEY, CDR2 SMNVEV (reference sequence). Deletions cut 3 bases from V and 3 bases from J, with 10 bases between. This CDR3 is built from 14 residues.

The chain uses TRBV28 and TRBJ2-1, with TRBD1 matching over 8 bases. This CDR3 spans 16 amino acids. Trimming cost V 4 bases and J 3 bases; bases outside gene matches: 8. Germline assignment: CDR1 MDHEN and CDR2 SYDVKM. This CDR3 reads CASSSLQGAHYNEQFF. CDR3 nucleotides: TGTGCCAGCAGTTCACTTCAGGGGGCGCACTACAATGAGCAGTTCTTC.

The V gene is TRBV7-2, the J gene TRBJ1-1; 7 nucleotides line up with TRBD1. Germline assignment: CDR1 SGHTA and CDR2 FQGNSA. The length of the CDR3 is 18 residues. The V segment lost 5 bases and the J segment 6 bases; nucleotides outside the gene matches: 21. This CDR3 reads CASSLTGRRGRESPEAFF. DNA of the CDR3: TGTGCCAGCAGCCTAACTGGGAGGAGGGGGCGCGAATCCCCTGAAGCTTTCTTT.

This clone was seen just once. The chain employs TRBV14 and TRBJ2-7, with a possible D match to TRBD1 (5 bases). Germline CDR1 and CDR2: SGHDN and FVKESK. CDR3 length: 17 residues. V shed 4 bases and J shed 5 bases, with 24 bases lying between them. Here the CDR3 DNA reads TGTGCCAGCAGCCCAAGAGCCATAGGGGCGTCATCCCACGAGCAGTACTTC. Protein sequence: CASSPRAIGASSHEQYF. Combining the CDR3 with reference TRBV14 and TRBJ2-7 gives the whole variable domain EAGVTQFPSHSVIEKGQTVTLRCDPISGHDNLYWYRRVMGKEIKFLLHFVKESKQDESGMPNNRFLAERTGGTYSTLKVQPAELEDSGVYFCASSPRAIGASSHEQYFGPGTRLTVT.

This clone appeared a single time. The rearrangement joins TRBV11-2 to TRBJ1-6; D ambiguous. Germline CDR1 reads SGHAT; CDR2 reads FQNNGV. The CDR3 is 13 residues long. Trimming removed 1 base at V and 9 bases at J, with 7 bases between. The CDR3 DNA reads TGTGCCAGCAGCTTAGTGTCAGGTTCACCCCTCCACTTT. Protein sequence: CASSLVSGSPLHF.

The rearrangement links TRBV24-1 to TRBJ1-2; 9 bases are shared with TRBD1. The CDR3 runs 12 residues. In germline, CDR1 is KGHDR, CDR2 SFDVKD. V lost 9 bases to trimming and J lost 7 bases; unmatched junction nucleotides: 5. CDR3 in amino acids: CATGDRAAGYTF. The CDR3 DNA is TGTGCCACCGGGGACAGGGCAGCTGGCTACACCTTC.

This clone has only a few counts. V usage is TRBV21-1 and J usage is TRBJ2-7; the table's TRBD2 call for D was not verified on the DNA. TRBV21-1 is recorded as a pseudogene. This CDR3 comprises 12 residues. The CDR3: CASTRGRGEQYF. In nucleotides, the CDR3 is TGTGCCAGCACCCGAGGGAGGGGCGAGCAGTACTTC.

Concerning this clone itself: A junction boundary mismatches the germline segment, possibly from a read error. The J gene is TRBJ2-5, the V gene TRBV4-3; TRBD1 is a possible D gene (6 bases). CDR3 length equals 14 residues. Looked up from germline, CDR1 is LGHNA and CDR2 is YSLEER. The CDR3 DNA follows: TGCGCCAGCAGCCAAGATAGGTACCCCGACAGGCCTCACTTC. Its protein product is CASSQDRYPDRPHF.

The chain employs TRBV7-3 and TRBJ2-1; D uncertain. V was cut by 0 bases and J by 10 bases, with 10 bases left in between. CDR1 and CDR2 (germline): SGHTA, FQGTGA. There are 13 residues in the CDR3. CDR3 sequence (DNA): TGTGCCAGCAGCTTAACCGCGGTTAGCGAGCAGTTCTTC. This encodes CASSLTAVSEQFF.